The 17 T cell receptor beta chains below were found in one sample sequenced in a study of cytomegalovirus exposure and HLA in healthy donors. The study ran its PCR with 60 Vbeta and 13 Jbeta primers. TCRdb's copy holds only in-frame clones and misses some; the assay was immunoSEQ multiplex PCR. The repertoire holds approximately 100,000 clones, with around 80% as singletons. Input material: PBMCs. These receptors all stem from a female donor in good health and CMV-seropositive.

The chain couples TRBV5-1 to TRBJ1-1; D is perhaps TRBD1 (6 bases). V lost 2 bases and J lost 7, with 15 bases in between. CDR3 length: 14 residues. The germline CDR1 and CDR2 sequences are SGHRS and YFSETQ. CDR3 loop: CASSFGGTRSEAFF. The CDR3, as DNA: TGCGCCAGCAGCTTTGGTGGGACAAGAAGTGAAGCTTTCTTT.

The chain joins TRBV27 to TRBJ2-2; D perhaps matches TRBD1 (5 bases). CDR1 and CDR2 (germline): MNHEY, SMNVEV (reference sequence). This CDR3 contains 14 residues. V lost 2 bases, J lost 2 bases, and 6 bases lay in between. The DNA for the CDR3 is TGTGCCAGCAGTTTAAGGACAAACACCGGGGAGCTGTTTTTT. This encodes CASSLRTNTGELFF.

V and J are TRBV30 and TRBJ1-2; D might be TRBD1 (6 bases). CDR1 and CDR2 from the germline V gene are GTSNPN and SVGIG (reference sequence). The length of the CDR3 is 13 residues. Trimming stripped 1 base from V and 4 bases from J, with 10 bases between. Here the CDR3 DNA reads TGTGCCTGGAGTGCACAGGGTTCCTATGGCTACACCTTC. This sequence encodes CAWSAQGSYGYTF.

The sample holds a few counts of this clone. The chain uses TRBV4-2 and TRBJ2-7; the match to TRBD2 covers 8 bases. The CDR3 contains 16 residues. Germline trimming cut 0 bases from V and 5 bases from J; bases unmatched to any gene: 9. Germline-derived CDR1 and CDR2 are LGHNA and YNFKEQ. The CDR3 nucleotides read TGTGCCAGCAGCCAAGATTTCCGGTCGGGAGGGAACGAGCAGTACTTC. Translated, it gives CASSQDFRSGGNEQYF.

Notes on this clone: At the DNA level, this CDR3 is encoded by other sequences in the same sample as well. The chain couples TRBV5-4 to TRBJ2-5; D is possibly TRBD2 (6 bases). The CDR3 sequence is 14 residues long. Germline V gene lookup returns CDR1 SGHNT and CDR2 YYREEE (reference sequence). The V gene lost 0 bases and the J gene lost 0 bases, with 6 bases spanning the gap. CDR3 coding DNA: TGTGCCAGCAGCTTGGGCGGGAACCAAGAGACCCAGTACTTC. Its protein is CASSLGGNQETQYF.

V is TRBV5-1 and J is TRBJ2-1, with 8 bases that match TRBD2. Germline V lookup: CDR1 SGHRS, CDR2 YFSETQ. The trim removed 3 bases at V and 8 bases at J, leaving 7 bases unmatched. The CDR3 is 14 amino acids. CDR3 sequence: CASSSAQRGYEQFF. The CDR3 nucleotides read TGCGCCAGCAGCTCGGCCCAGCGGGGGTATGAGCAGTTCTTC. Filled out from reference TRBV5-1 and TRBJ2-1, the complete variable domain reads KAGVTQTPRYLIKTRGQQVTLSCSPISGHRSVSWYQQTPGQGLQFLFEYFSETQRNKGNFPGRFSGRQFSNSRSEMNVSTLELGDSALYLCASSSAQRGYEQFFGPGTRLTVL.

The chain uses TRBV4-2 and TRBJ1-1; D gene uncertain. V was shortened by 2 bases and J by 1 base, with 14 bases between the two germline ends. Germline CDR1 is LGHNA and CDR2 is YNFKEQ. The CDR3 contains 16 residues. CDR3 in amino acids: CASSQQNWGANTEAFF. CDR3 DNA sequence: TGTGCCAGCAGCCAACAAAATTGGGGAGCGAACACTGAAGCTTTCTTT.

CDR3 residues: CASQGDAVGNTIYF. The CDR3 nucleotides read TGTGCCTCACAGGGGGACGCTGTTGGAAACACCATATATTTT. The chain uses TRBV7-9 and TRBJ1-3, with TRBD1 identical over 8 bases. The V gene end was trimmed by 11 bases and the J gene end by 3 bases; junction bases not matched to a gene: 9. The germline CDR1 and CDR2 sequences are SEHNR and FQNEAQ (reference sequence). This CDR3 region has 14 residues.

The count of this clone is one. The gene calls are TRBV19 and TRBJ1-1; a weak D match, TRBD1 (6 bases). The CDR3 is made up of 13 amino acids. Germline CDR1 reads LNHDA; CDR2 reads SQIVND (reference sequence). Trimming removed 2 bases from V and 7 bases from J, with 11 bases in between. The CDR3 nucleotides read TGTGCCAGTAGTATAAGGGGGGGGGTTGAAGCTTTCTTT. It specifies CASSIRGGVEAFF.

The V and J genes are TRBV5-1 and TRBJ1-1, with 7 bases fitting TRBD1. The CDR3 sequence is 17 residues long. Germline V gene data show CDR1 as SGHRS and CDR2 as YFSETQ. Unmatched junction bases numbered 12, after V lost 4 bases and J lost 0 bases. The chain's CDR3 is CASSPTGMGLMNTEAFF. The CDR3 nucleotides read TGCGCCAGCAGCCCGACAGGGATGGGGTTAATGAACACTGAAGCTTTCTTT.

The chain carries TRBV9 and TRBJ2-7, with a weak D call TRBD1 (5 bases). This CDR3 contains 15 residues. Trimming shortened V by 4 bases and J by 9 bases, and 23 bases separated the two germline ends. CDR1 SGDLS and CDR2 YYNGEE come from the germline V gene. CDR3 DNA: TGTGCCAGCAGCACTCGGGCTAATCGCCAGGGCGTGCAGTACTTC. This encodes CASSTRANRQGVQYF.

This rearrangement joins TRBV10-2 to TRBJ1-5, with 9 bases that match TRBD1. V trimming: 4 bases; J trimming: 0 bases; junction bases outside the gene matches: 10. This CDR3 is built from 18 residues. Germline-derived CDR1 and CDR2 are WSHSY and SAAADI. The CDR3 region has the DNA TGCGCCAGCAGTGGGGACAGGGAGCGGTCATATAGCAATCAGCCCCAGCATTTT. Its translation: CASSGDRERSYSNQPQHF.

The chain has TRBV6-5 and TRBJ1-1; unclear D gene. Germline V gene data show CDR1 as MNHEY and CDR2 as SVGAGI. V lost 2 bases and J 0 bases, leaving 7 bases between the germline ends. This CDR3 contains 14 residues. The CDR3 coding sequence is TGTGCCAGCAGTTACGGGCCGATGAACACTGAAGCTTTCTTT. Encoded protein: CASSYGPMNTEAFF.

The rearrangement links TRBV27 to TRBJ2-5; D gene uncertain. Germline CDR1 reads MNHEY; CDR2 reads SMNVEV (reference sequence). V lost 6 bases to trimming and J lost 0 bases, with 8 bases between them. CDR3 size: 13 residues. CDR3 region: CASSREYQETQYF. The CDR3 DNA sequence: TGTGCCAGCAGCCGAGAGTACCAAGAGACCCAGTACTTC.

The V and J genes are TRBV11-2 and TRBJ1-1; 10 positions match TRBD1. V lost 4 bases and J lost 4; bases outside the gene matches: 6. CDR3 size: 15 residues. From germline, CDR1 is SGHAT and CDR2 FQNNGV. The CDR3: CASSSPWTGGTEAFF. DNA for the CDR3: TGTGCCAGCAGCTCGCCCTGGACAGGGGGCACTGAAGCTTTCTTT. The entire variable domain, with the rest obtained from reference TRBV11-2 and TRBJ1-1, is as follows: EAGVAQSPRYKIIEKRQSVAFWCNPISGHATLYWYQQILGQGPKLLIQFQNNGVVDDSQLPKDRFSAERLKGVDSTLKIQPAKLEDSAVYLCASSSPWTGGTEAFFGQGTRLTVV.

This clone was seen more than once but under ten times. The chain uses TRBV7-2 and TRBJ2-3; 11 bases fit TRBD2. The J segment lost 5 bases and the V segment lost 5 bases, leaving 6 bases of the junction unmatched. The length of the CDR3 is 15 residues. The V gene's germline CDR1 is SGHTA and CDR2 FQGNSA. The CDR3 reads CASSVTSGARDTQYF. CDR3 nucleotide sequence: TGTGCCAGCAGCGTGACTAGCGGGGCCCGAGATACGCAGTATTTT. The full variable domain, its missing parts supplied by reference TRBV7-2 and TRBJ2-3, is GAGVSQSPSNKVTEKGKDVELRCDPISGHTALYWYRQSLGQGLEFLIYFQGNSAPDKSGLPSDRFSAERTGGSVSTLTIQRTQQEDSAVYLCASSVTSGARDTQYFGPGTRLTVL.

The V call is TRBV11-2, the J call TRBJ2-1, with 15 positions matching TRBD2. V gave up 1 base and J gave up 1 base; unmatched junction bases: 2. Per germline, CDR1 SGHAT and CDR2 FQNNGV. There are 18 residues in the CDR3. CDR3 nucleotide sequence: TGTGCCAGCAGCTTAGTGGGGACTAGCGGGAGGTCCTACAATGAGCAGTTCTTC. Residues: CASSLVGTSGRSYNEQFF.